This T cell receptor (beta chain) originates from a study of beta chain features in type 1 diabetes (dated by TCRdb to the late 2010s). Concerning the study at large: Patients and healthy donors did not differ in mean age, gender distribution, total cell number or subset yield. A total of roughly 100 million sorted cells were examined across all samples, and the number of cells per subset was strongly correlated with RNA yield. Naive and central memory subsets were obtained from all 30 or so donors, but regulatory and stem cell-like memory subsets were isolated from only 8 patients and 8 healthy donors. The study compared TCRB repertoires of sorted circulating CD4+ T cell subsets between recently diagnosed type 1 diabetes patients and matched healthy donors. General study outcomes and caveats: Because cDNA was sequenced instead of genomic DNA, activated cells with high expression could be over-represented, although the groups did not differ in activation or CD3 levels. PCR might favor shorter templates, but patient and control samples were amplified and corrected together, so any skew would affect both groups equally. The naive, central memory and regulatory TCRB repertoires appeared to resemble one another more closely among patients than among healthy donors. At VDJ recombination sites, patients with type 1 diabetes made fewer insertions and deleted more nucleotides, a pattern implying thymic rearrangement abnormalities. Type 1 diabetes patients showed a moderate but significant shortening of TCRB CDR3 length in all four CD4+ subsets. Because small numbers of individuals were included in the HLA sub-analyses, any influence of HLA type on TCRB rearrangement was left unresolved.

The entire isolated RNA was reverse transcribed using the High Capacity cDNA Reverse Transcription Kit, and thus expressed TCRB transcripts were sequenced. Deep immunoSEQ sequencing was performed on naive, central memory and regulatory T cell samples, with an average of around 3.5 million total reads per sample. Sorted cells were lysed in RLT buffer, and RNA was extracted using DNase-treated RNeasy Micro or Mini kits according to cell number. To prevent cross-contamination, each cell subset was processed individually, whereas patient and healthy donor samples were processed jointly. The immunoSEQ multiplex PCR was used to amplify TCRB sequences from cDNA, generating 87-bp fragments that spanned the CDR3 region. Sequencing of the amplicons was performed on the Illumina HiSeq platform. As for how the authors treated the data: PCR bias was corrected computationally using synthetic template baselines, and reads within Hamming distance 2 were collapsed, with unmergeable singletons discarded. Reads were aligned to IMGT to assign V, D and J genes, CDR3 length, and insertions or deletions at six rearrangement sites. Within each subset, clonotype counts were normalized to sorted cell number, and only after that were true diversity and Gini coefficients computed with the tcR R package. The overlap coefficient, calculated on TCRB nucleotide sequences, was used to measure repertoire sharing. As a proxy for the pre-selection repertoire, out-of-frame TCRB sequences from naive cells were analyzed. The table was pulled from immuneACCESS by TCRdb, which kept in-frame rearrangements only. Such tables lose some clones; where checked, under half of the loss comes from unresolved V genes, and the rest has no known cause. For V, J and clone size, that table is used; D and trimming come from the DNA. The sample data list more than 350,000 clones, and around 10% of these were observed just once. 0.045% to 0.05% of the sample rests with the top ten.

A single peripheral blood draw of 95 to 150 mL on average was collected from each donor into heparinised tubes. A BD FACSAria II was used to sort naive, central memory, regulatory and stem cell-like memory CD4+ T cells with a panel that included CD45RO, CCR7, CD25, CD127, CD95 and CD27. Every sorted population had a purity above 98%. PBMCs were isolated right away by Lymphoprep density gradient centrifugation and were stained directly, without culture. So that batch effects would be minimized, each experiment stained and sorted samples in pairs, pairing one healthy donor with one patient. Based on the germline V gene, the CDR1 and CDR2 sequences are SGHRS and YFSETQ. The germline V and J ends show losses of 5 bases and 2 bases respectively, and no gene match explains 9 bases of the junction. The CDR3 spans 16 residues, from the cysteine through the phenylalanine. Just the 48-base CDR3 DNA is kept, in frame starting at base 1.

The table lists this clone with a few counts. Its antigen is currently not known. The record has no base qualities; no much larger clone is one base away. The receptor was isolated from a woman between 18 and 29 years old in good health. Sequencing was carried out using naive CD4+ T cells from blood. Reading the label with the study, this specimen's cell subset or site is: true naive CD4+ T cells. The chain employs TRBV5-1 and TRBJ2-3, with TRBD1 identical over 9 junction bases. The CDR3 region reads CASRGTGTATTDTQYF. The DNA sequence is as follows: TGCGCCAGCAGGGGGACAGGGACAGCCACCACAGATACGCAGTATTTT.